The 27 T cell receptor beta chains below were found in one sample sequenced in a study of CD8+ T cells in alopecia areata. It was cDNA, reverse transcribed from extracted RNA, that served as the sequencing template. Clones were read by immunoSEQ multiplex PCR, and TCRdb kept only the in-frame ones, dropping some. The table lists around 140,000 clones, 45% to 60% of them singletons, with 0.99% in the top ten. Sequenced material: CD4+ T cells sorted from blood, taken at week 0. The receptor set was obtained from a human donor with alopecia areata.

The chain has TRBV29-1 and TRBJ1-1; 7 bases fit TRBD1. The CDR3 covers 13 residues. V lost 6 bases, J lost 1 base, and 5 bases stayed unmatched. CDR1 and CDR2 from the germline V gene are SQVTM and ANQGSEA. The CDR3 DNA reads as TGCAGCGTAGAGGGGACAGAGAACACTGAAGCTTTCTTT. Translated: CSVEGTENTEAFF.

The CDR3 DNA reads as TGTGCCATCAGTGAGTCGACTCGGGGGCGGACTAGCGGGAGAGGAGTAGAGACCCAGTACTTC. It is translated as CAISESTRGRTSGRGVETQYF. The J gene is TRBJ2-5, the V gene TRBV10-3; 13 bases line up with TRBD2. J lost 4 bases, V lost 0 bases, and 17 bases had no gene match. The CDR3 length is 21 residues. CDR1 is ENHRY, CDR2 SYGVKD, per germline.

This rearrangement joins TRBV30 to TRBJ1-6; no clear D gene. Germline CDR1 GTSNPN, CDR2 SVGIG (reference sequence). CDR3 length equals 13 residues. Trimming pared 7 bases from V and 9 bases from J, leaving 16 bases between. This CDR3 reads CASRRTEASPLHF. The DNA for the CDR3 is TGTGCCTCTCGAAGGACTGAGGCTTCACCCCTCCACTTT.

The V call is TRBV7-6, the J call TRBJ2-3; D is possibly TRBD1 or TRBD2 (5 bases each). The CDR3 totals 17 residues. Germline V gene lookup returns CDR1 SGHVS and CDR2 FNYEAQ. Trimming removed 3 bases at V and 2 bases at J, with 18 bases between. The CDR3 is CASSLTLGGANTDTQYF. DNA for the CDR3: TGTGCCAGCAGCTTGACGCTTGGGGGAGCCAACACAGATACGCAGTATTTT. The full variable domain, completed using reference TRBV7-6 and TRBJ2-3, is GAGVSQSPRYKVTKRGQDVALRCDPISGHVSLYWYRQALGQGPEFLTYFNYEAQQDKSGLPNDRFSAERPEGSISTLTIQRTEQRDSAMYRCASSLTLGGANTDTQYFGPGTRLTVL.

In its sample, this clone was seen once. This chain uses TRBV19 with TRBJ2-1, with 7 bases that match TRBD2. V lost 4 bases and J lost 0; bases outside the gene matches: 12. Germline V gives CDR1 LNHDA, CDR2 SQIVND (reference sequence). This CDR3 has 18 amino acids. CDR3 region: CASSTGDYYTSSYNEQFF. CDR3 DNA sequence: TGTGCCAGTAGTACTGGGGACTATTACACTTCCTCCTACAATGAGCAGTTCTTC.

The CDR3 region is CASSPKGNEQFF. The CDR3 region has the DNA TGTGCCAGCTCACCAAAAGGAAATGAGCAGTTCTTC. V is TRBV18 and J is TRBJ2-1; D remains ambiguous. This CDR3 region has 12 residues. Germline CDR1 is KGHSH and CDR2 is LQKENI. V gave up 2 bases and J gave up 7 bases, with 6 bases separating them.

Comment on this clone: This sample also contains other DNA sequences that code for the same CDR3. The chain has TRBV27 and TRBJ1-2; D gene ambiguous. The CDR3 has 12 amino acids. With 4 bases removed from V and 5 bases from J, the gap between germline ends came to 8 bases. The germline CDR1 and CDR2 sequences are MNHEY and SMNVEV (reference sequence). CDR3 bases: TGTGCCAGCAGTTCCGGACCTTATGGCTACACCTTC. Its translation is CASSSGPYGYTF.

The chain employs TRBV4-1 and TRBJ2-5; 7 positions agree with TRBD1. Germline CDR1 and CDR2: MGHRA and YSYEKL. The ends lost 0 bases at V and 4 bases at J; junction bases unmatched: 8. This CDR3 is 16 amino acids long. The chain's CDR3 is CASSQDLQAGGETQYF. CDR3 in DNA: TGCGCCAGCAGCCAAGATCTACAGGCAGGGGGAGAGACCCAGTACTTC.

This clone appeared a single time. The V gene is TRBV7-9, the J gene TRBJ1-1, with D unresolved. Germline loops: CDR1 SEHNR, CDR2 FQNEAQ (reference sequence). This CDR3 has 13 amino acids. V lost 6 bases and J lost 0, with 8 bases in between. CDR3 amino acids: CASSLTLNTEAFF. The CDR3 DNA is TGTGCCAGCAGTTTGACCCTGAACACTGAAGCTTTCTTT. Full variable domain (rest looked up from reference TRBV7-9 and TRBJ1-1): DTGVSQNPRHKITKRGQNVTFRCDPISEHNRLYWYRQTLGQGPEFLTYFQNEAQLEKSRLLSDRFSAERPKGSFSTLEIQRTEQGDSAMYLCASSLTLNTEAFFGQGTRLTVV.

The gene calls are TRBV2 and TRBJ2-5, with 9 bases fitting TRBD1. V was pared by 8 bases and J by 1 base, with 2 bases of the junction left unmatched. Germline V gives CDR1 SNHLY, CDR2 FYNNEI. The CDR3 spans 13 residues. The CDR3 coding sequence is TGTGCCAGCTCGGGACAGGGCCAAGAGACCCAGTACTTC. Translation gives CASSGQGQETQYF.

V is TRBV14 and J is TRBJ2-7, with no clear D. The V gene's germline CDR1 is SGHDN and CDR2 FVKESK. The CDR3 totals 13 residues. Trimming left V 3 bases short and J 2 bases short, with 8 bases between. The CDR3 bases are TGTGCCAGCAGCCACACACGAGCCTACGAGCAGTACTTC. Translated: CASSHTRAYEQYF.

The chain couples TRBV7-9 to TRBJ2-6; perhaps TRBD2 as D (5 bases). This CDR3 spans 16 amino acids. The germline V and J ends were trimmed by 2 bases and 1 base, with 9 bases remaining between them. The germline CDR1 and CDR2 sequences are SEHNR and FQNEAQ (reference sequence). The CDR3 DNA sequence: TGTGCCAGCAGCTTATGGTCGGGGTCTGGGGCCAACGTCCTGACTTTC. Its protein product is CASSLWSGSGANVLTF.

The J gene is TRBJ1-2, the V gene TRBV27, with D maybe TRBD1 (5 bases). The V gene's germline CDR1 is MNHEY and CDR2 SMNVEV (reference sequence). Trimming took 9 bases from V and 4 from J, leaving 21 bases between them. The CDR3 totals 15 residues. In DNA form, the CDR3 reads TGTGCCAGTAACGCGGGGGGGGTCGCAGGCTATGGCTACACCTTC. The encoded protein is CASNAGGVAGYGYTF.

The table lists this clone with a few counts. The gene calls are TRBV30 and TRBJ2-5; D unclear. The CDR3 consists of 11 residues. Trimming cost V 2 bases and J 5 bases, with 6 bases left between them. Germline values: CDR1 GTSNPN, CDR2 SVGIG (reference sequence). CDR3 residues: CAWSIRETQYF. The DNA for the CDR3 is TGTGCCTGGAGTATTCGGGAGACCCAGTACTTC.

This chain links TRBV19 with TRBJ1-5; 7 nucleotides align to TRBD1. CDR1 LNHDA and CDR2 SQIVND come from the germline V gene (reference sequence). This CDR3 is 15 amino acids long. J was trimmed by 4 bases and V by 6 bases; bases with no gene match: 9. In DNA form, the CDR3 reads TGTGCCAGTAGCGTCGGGACAGATCTTAATCAGCCCCAGCATTTT. This codes for CASSVGTDLNQPQHF.

The CDR3, as DNA: TGTGCCAGCAGCTTAGGCGGGCGGAACACTGAAGCTTTCTTT. Encoded protein: CASSLGGRNTEAFF. The chain is built from TRBV7-8 and TRBJ1-1, with D unclear. The CDR3 has 14 residues. Trimming removed 1 base from V and 1 base from J, with 7 bases in between. Germline values: CDR1 SGHVS, CDR2 FQNEAQ.

This chain links TRBV25-1 with TRBJ1-2; D is unresolved. Looked up from germline, CDR1 is MGHDK and CDR2 is SYGVNS. This CDR3 is 12 amino acids long. V was trimmed by 6 bases and J by 3 bases, leaving 8 bases between them. CDR3: CASSRGDYGYTF. The CDR3 DNA reads as TGTGCCAGCAGCCGCGGGGACTATGGCTACACCTTC.

As for this clone: The sample contains more than one DNA sequence encoding this CDR3. J is TRBJ1-5 and V is TRBV7-9; 7 positions match TRBD1. With V trimmed by 1 base and J by 6 bases, 3 bases remained unmatched. The CDR3 spans 14 residues. Looked up from germline, CDR1 is SEHNR and CDR2 is FQNEAQ (reference sequence). CDR3 residues: CASSLGQGGQPQHF. The CDR3 coding sequence is TGTGCCAGCAGCTTAGGACAGGGTGGTCAGCCCCAGCATTTT. Drawing the rest from reference TRBV7-9 and TRBJ1-5, the complete variable domain is DTGVSQNPRHKITKRGQNVTFRCDPISEHNRLYWYRQTLGQGPEFLTYFQNEAQLEKSRLLSDRFSAERPKGSFSTLEIQRTEQGDSAMYLCASSLGQGGQPQHFGDGTRLSIL.

V gene TRBV29-1 combines with J gene TRBJ1-2, with unresolved D. The CDR3 totals 12 residues. Per the germline V gene, CDR1 is SQVTM and CDR2 is ANQGSEA. The V end lost 2 bases, the J end lost 8 bases, and 12 bases lay between the germline ends. Written as DNA, the CDR3 is TGCAGCGTTGAACGGGGTTCGGGGGGCTACACCTTC. This sequence encodes CSVERGSGGYTF.

The sample holds a few counts of this clone. The CDR3 coding sequence is TGTGCCAGCAGCTTAGCCGGCGGGAGGGCCTTGGATACGCAGTATTTT. This translates into CASSLAGGRALDTQYF. The chain carries TRBV5-4 and TRBJ2-3; 9 nucleotides line up with TRBD2. Germline V gene data show CDR1 as SGHNT and CDR2 as YYREEE (reference sequence). The CDR3 is 16 amino acids. V was pared by 2 bases and J by 6 bases, with 10 bases of the junction left unmatched.

This clone was observed a few times. V is TRBV29-1 and J is TRBJ2-7, with D tentatively TRBD1 or TRBD2 (5 bases each). The CDR3 runs 15 residues. The V gene's germline CDR1 is SQVTM and CDR2 ANQGSEA. V gave up 6 bases and J gave up 7 bases, with 25 bases separating them. CDR3 nucleotides: TGCAGCGTGATTAACCCGGGACCGGGTTCTTGGGAGCAGTACTTC. It translates to CSVINPGPGSWEQYF.

The chain has TRBV27 and TRBJ2-3; no firm D call. V gave up 3 bases and J gave up 6 bases, with 4 bases separating them. From germline, CDR1 is MNHEY and CDR2 SMNVEV (reference sequence). This CDR3 comprises 11 residues. DNA for the CDR3: TGTGCCAGCAGTTTTTTCGATACGCAGTATTTT. Residues: CASSFFDTQYF.

CDR3 nucleotide sequence: TGCGCCAGCAGCTTGATTGCCGGGGGGGAGACCCAGTACTTC. Its translation is CASSLIAGGETQYF. The V and J genes are TRBV5-1 and TRBJ2-5, with 7 nucleotides matching TRBD2. This CDR3 has 14 residues. Trimming took 1 base from V and 5 from J; bases not matched to a gene: 5. From germline, CDR1 is SGHRS and CDR2 YFSETQ.

This chain uses TRBV2 with TRBJ2-1; the match to TRBD2 covers 9 bases. J was trimmed by 4 bases and V by 5 bases; bases with no gene match: 9. This CDR3 is built from 16 residues. Germline V gives CDR1 SNHLY, CDR2 FYNNEI. The chain's CDR3 is CASSSDGLAWYNEQFF. The CDR3 DNA is TGTGCCAGCAGTTCCGACGGACTAGCGTGGTACAATGAGCAGTTCTTC. The complete variable domain, with remaining parts taken from reference TRBV2 and TRBJ2-1, reads EPEVTQTPSHQVTQMGQEVILRCVPISNHLYFYWYRQILGQKVEFLVSFYNNEISEKSEIFDDQFSVERPDGSNFTLKIRSTKLEDSAMYFCASSSDGLAWYNEQFFGPGTRLTVL.

The chain couples TRBV4-1 to TRBJ2-5; tentatively, D is TRBD1 (6 bases). CDR1 and CDR2 from the germline V gene are MGHRA and YSYEKL. This CDR3 region has 14 residues. Trimming removed 4 bases from V and 5 bases from J, with 14 bases in between. The DNA of the CDR3 is TGCGCCAGCAGCCCAACAGGGTCTCGCGAGACCCAGTACTTC. Protein: CASSPTGSRETQYF.

CDR3 in DNA: TGTGCCAGCAGCCCGGACACGGACACCGGGGAGCTGTTTTTT. It is translated as CASSPDTDTGELFF. The V call is TRBV7-9, the J call TRBJ2-2; D possibly corresponds to TRBD1 (5 bases). Between the trimmed V and J ends, which lost 5 bases and 3 bases, there was a span of 10 bases. This CDR3 region has 14 residues. CDR1 is SEHNR and CDR2 is FQNEAQ in the germline V gene (reference sequence).

This CDR3 is CASSTGTARGNIQYF. The CDR3 DNA reads as TGTGCCAGCAGTACCGGGACAGCGCGGGGAAACATTCAGTACTTC. V usage is TRBV6-1 and J usage is TRBJ2-4, with a possible D match to TRBD1 (7 bases). Germline values: CDR1 MNHNS, CDR2 SASEGT. This CDR3 has 15 amino acids. V was pared by 5 bases and J by 6 bases, with 17 bases between.